Following are 3 T cell receptor beta chains from one sample sequenced in a study of shared clonotypes between healthy human individuals. Cells designated naive CD8 were CD45RO-negative and were positively selected for CCR7, with terminally differentiated effector memory CD45RA+ cells excluded. Sequencing was performed with immunoSEQ multiplex PCR; in TCRdb, only in-frame clones are kept and a portion is missing. The repertoire holds 2 million to 2.5 million clones, approximately 94% seen once, with about 1.1% in the top ten. The material sequenced was naive CD8+ T cells sorted from blood. The origin of the receptors is a man aged 18 to 35 in good health.

J is TRBJ2-3 and V is TRBV6-5; D gene ambiguous. Germline-derived CDR1 and CDR2 are MNHEY and SVGAGI. The CDR3 spans 15 residues. Trimming stripped 0 bases from V and 0 bases from J, with 7 bases between. CDR3 protein: CASSYSEISTDTQYF. The CDR3 DNA sequence: TGTGCCAGCAGTTACTCGGAGATCAGCACAGATACGCAGTATTTT.

This sequence joins TRBV27 and TRBJ2-2, with TRBD2 matching over 11 bases. The V gene's germline CDR1 is MNHEY and CDR2 SMNVEV (reference sequence). The V gene end was trimmed by 1 base and the J gene end by 7 bases; junction bases not matched to a gene: 2. The CDR3 covers 15 residues. The CDR3 nucleotides are TGTGCCAGCAGTTTATATGGGACTAGCGGCGGGGAGCTGTTTTTT. Translated, it gives CASSLYGTSGGELFF.

This chain links TRBV28 with TRBJ2-7; D is unresolved. The CDR3 runs 13 residues. Germline V lookup: CDR1 MDHEN, CDR2 SYDVKM. V dropped 4 bases and J dropped 5 bases, with 12 bases sitting between them. In nucleotides, the CDR3 is TGTGCCAGCAGTTCCTTAGGTTTTGACGAGCAGTACTTC. Translation: CASSSLGFDEQYF.